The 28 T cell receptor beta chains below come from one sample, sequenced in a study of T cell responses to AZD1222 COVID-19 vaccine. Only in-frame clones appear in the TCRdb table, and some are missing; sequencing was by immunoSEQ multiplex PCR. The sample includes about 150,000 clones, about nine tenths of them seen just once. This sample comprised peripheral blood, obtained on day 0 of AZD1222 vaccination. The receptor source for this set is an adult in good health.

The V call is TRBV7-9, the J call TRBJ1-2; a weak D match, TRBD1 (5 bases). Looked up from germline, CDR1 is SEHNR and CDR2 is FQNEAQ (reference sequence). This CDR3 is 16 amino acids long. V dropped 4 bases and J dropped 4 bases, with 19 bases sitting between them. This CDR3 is CASSSPQGGHSYGYTF. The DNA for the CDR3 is TGTGCCAGCAGCTCCCCTCAGGGAGGACACTCCTATGGCTACACCTTC.

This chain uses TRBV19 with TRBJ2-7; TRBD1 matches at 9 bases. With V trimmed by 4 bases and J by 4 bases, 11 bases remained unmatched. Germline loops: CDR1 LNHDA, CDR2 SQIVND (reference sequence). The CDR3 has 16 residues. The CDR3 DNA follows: TGTGCCAGTAGTAAACTGTCGGGACAGGGTTTTTACGAGCAGTACTTC. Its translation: CASSKLSGQGFYEQYF.

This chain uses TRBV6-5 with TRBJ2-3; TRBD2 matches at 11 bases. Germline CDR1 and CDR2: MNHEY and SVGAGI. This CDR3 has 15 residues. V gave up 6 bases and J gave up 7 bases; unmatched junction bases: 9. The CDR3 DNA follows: TGTGCCAGCAGCGACCTAGCGGGGGGACCATATACGCAGTATTTT. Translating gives CASSDLAGGPYTQYF.

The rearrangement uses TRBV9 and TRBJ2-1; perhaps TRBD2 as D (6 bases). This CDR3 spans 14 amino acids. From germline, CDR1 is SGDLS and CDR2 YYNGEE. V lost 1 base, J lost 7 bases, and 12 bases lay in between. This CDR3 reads CASSVRLGGNEQFF. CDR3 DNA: TGTGCCAGCAGCGTACGGTTGGGGGGTAATGAGCAGTTCTTC.

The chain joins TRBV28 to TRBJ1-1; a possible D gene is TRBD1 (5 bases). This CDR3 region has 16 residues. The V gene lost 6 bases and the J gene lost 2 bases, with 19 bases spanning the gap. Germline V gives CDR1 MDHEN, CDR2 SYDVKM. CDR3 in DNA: TGTGCCAGCAGACGGGGCGGTCAGGGTGGAAACACTGAAGCTTTCTTT. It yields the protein CASRRGGQGGNTEAFF. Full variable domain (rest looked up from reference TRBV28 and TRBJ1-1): DVKVTQSSRYLVKRTGEKVFLECVQDMDHENMFWYRQDPGLGLRLIYFSYDVKMKEKGDIPEGYSVSREKKERFSLILESASTNQTSMYLCASRRGGQGGNTEAFFGQGTRLTVV.

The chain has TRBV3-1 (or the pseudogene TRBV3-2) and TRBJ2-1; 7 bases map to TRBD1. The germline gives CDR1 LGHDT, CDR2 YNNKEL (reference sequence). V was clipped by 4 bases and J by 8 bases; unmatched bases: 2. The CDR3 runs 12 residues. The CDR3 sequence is CASSRTGDEQFF. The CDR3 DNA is TGTGCCAGCAGCCGGACAGGAGATGAGCAGTTCTTC.

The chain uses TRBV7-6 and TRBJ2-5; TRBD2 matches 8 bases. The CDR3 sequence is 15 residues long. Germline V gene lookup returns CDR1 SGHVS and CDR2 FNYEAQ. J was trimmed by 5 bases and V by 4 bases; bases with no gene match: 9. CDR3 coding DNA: TGTGCCAGCAGCTCCTGGCGGGGGGAGGGGGAGACCCAGTACTTC. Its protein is CASSSWRGEGETQYF.

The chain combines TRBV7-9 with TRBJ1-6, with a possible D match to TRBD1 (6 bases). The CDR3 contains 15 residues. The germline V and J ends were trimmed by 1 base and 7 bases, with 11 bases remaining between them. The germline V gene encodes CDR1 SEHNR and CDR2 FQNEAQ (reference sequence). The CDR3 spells CASSLGQGTNSPLHF. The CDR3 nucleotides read TGTGCCAGCAGCTTAGGGCAGGGGACGAATTCACCCCTCCACTTT.

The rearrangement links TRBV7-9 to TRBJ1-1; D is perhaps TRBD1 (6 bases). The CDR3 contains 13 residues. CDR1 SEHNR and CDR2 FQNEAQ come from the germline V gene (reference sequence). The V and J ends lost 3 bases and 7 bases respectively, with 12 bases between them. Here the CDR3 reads CASSLRTALEAFF. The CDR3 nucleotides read TGTGCCAGCAGCTTGAGGACAGCACTTGAAGCTTTCTTT.

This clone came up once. CDR3 region: CATPSGAEDTYGYTF. CDR3 in DNA: TGTGCCACCCCGTCCGGGGCGGAAGACACGTATGGCTACACCTTC. V usage is TRBV19 and J usage is TRBJ1-2; a possible D gene is TRBD1 (5 bases). This CDR3 spans 15 amino acids. Trimming removed 10 bases at V and 5 bases at J, with 23 bases between. Germline V lookup: CDR1 LNHDA, CDR2 SQIVND (reference sequence). The full variable domain, completed using reference TRBV19 and TRBJ1-2, is DGGITQSPKYLFRKEGQNVTLSCEQNLNHDAMYWYRQDPGQGLRLIYYSQIVNDFQKGDIAEGYSVSREKKESFPLTVTSAQKNPTAFYLCATPSGAEDTYGYTFGSGTRLTVV.

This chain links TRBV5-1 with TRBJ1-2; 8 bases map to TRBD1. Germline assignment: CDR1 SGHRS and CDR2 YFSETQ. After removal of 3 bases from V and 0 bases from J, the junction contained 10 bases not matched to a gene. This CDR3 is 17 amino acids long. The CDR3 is CASSSGGSGGSNYGYTF. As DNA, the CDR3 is TGCGCCAGCAGCTCGGGAGGATCAGGGGGCTCTAACTATGGCTACACCTTC.

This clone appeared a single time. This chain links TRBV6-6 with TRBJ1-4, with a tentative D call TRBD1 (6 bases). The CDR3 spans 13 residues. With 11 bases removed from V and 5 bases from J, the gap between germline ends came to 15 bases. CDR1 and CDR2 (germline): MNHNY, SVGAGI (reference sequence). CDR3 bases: TGTGCCGGACACCGGACAGTCAATGAAAAACTGTTTTTT. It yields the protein CAGHRTVNEKLFF.

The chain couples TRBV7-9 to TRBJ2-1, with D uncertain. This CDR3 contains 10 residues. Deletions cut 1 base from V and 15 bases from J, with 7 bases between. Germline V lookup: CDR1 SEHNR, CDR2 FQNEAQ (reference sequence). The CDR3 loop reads CASSLEGLFF. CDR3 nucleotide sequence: TGTGCCAGCAGCTTAGAGGGCTTGTTCTTC.

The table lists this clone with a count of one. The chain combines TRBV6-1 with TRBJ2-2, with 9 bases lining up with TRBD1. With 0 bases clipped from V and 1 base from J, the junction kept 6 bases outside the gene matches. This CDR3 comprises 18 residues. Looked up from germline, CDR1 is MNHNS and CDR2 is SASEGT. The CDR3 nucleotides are TGTGCCAGCAGTGAAGCCTACTCGGGACAGGGGAACACCGGGGAGCTGTTTTTT. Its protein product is CASSEAYSGQGNTGELFF.

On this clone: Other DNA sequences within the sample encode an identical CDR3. As DNA, the CDR3 is TGTGCCAGCAGTTCGGGGACAGGATTCAATCAGCCCCAGCATTTT. Its protein is CASSSGTGFNQPQHF. The gene calls are TRBV28 and TRBJ1-5, with TRBD1 matching 8 bases. V was pared by 4 bases and J by 3 bases, with 5 bases of the junction left unmatched. The germline V gene encodes CDR1 MDHEN and CDR2 SYDVKM. The CDR3 has 15 residues.

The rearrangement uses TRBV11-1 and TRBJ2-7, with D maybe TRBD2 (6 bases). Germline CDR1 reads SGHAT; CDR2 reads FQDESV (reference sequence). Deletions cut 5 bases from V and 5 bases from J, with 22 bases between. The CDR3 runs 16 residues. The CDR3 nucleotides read TGTGCCAGCAGCCCTCAGAGGCCGACTAGTTGGGACGAGCAGTACTTC. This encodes CASSPQRPTSWDEQYF.

The CDR3 loop reads CASSPAVFGNEKLFF. In DNA form, the CDR3 reads TGCGCCAGCAGCCCTGCGGTATTCGGGAATGAAAAACTGTTTTTT. This rearrangement joins TRBV5-1 to TRBJ1-4; D not resolved. The CDR3 runs 15 residues. Germline loops: CDR1 SGHRS, CDR2 YFSETQ. Trimming took off 4 bases at V and 5 bases at J, with 15 bases between the two ends.

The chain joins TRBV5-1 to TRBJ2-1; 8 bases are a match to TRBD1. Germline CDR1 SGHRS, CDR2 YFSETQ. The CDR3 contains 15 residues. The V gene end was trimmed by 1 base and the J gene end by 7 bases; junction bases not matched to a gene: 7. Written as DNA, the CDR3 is TGCGCCAGCAGCTTGTTGGGGACAGGTATAAATGAGCAGTTCTTC. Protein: CASSLLGTGINEQFF.

This CDR3 reads CASRLAGDQIYEQYF. The CDR3 DNA is TGTGCCAGTAGACTAGCGGGGGACCAGATCTACGAGCAGTACTTC. V usage is TRBV19 and J usage is TRBJ2-7; 11 bases are shared with TRBD2. V dropped 6 bases and J dropped 3; count of bases not matched to a gene: 7. This CDR3 contains 15 residues. Germline CDR1 is LNHDA and CDR2 is SQIVND (reference sequence).

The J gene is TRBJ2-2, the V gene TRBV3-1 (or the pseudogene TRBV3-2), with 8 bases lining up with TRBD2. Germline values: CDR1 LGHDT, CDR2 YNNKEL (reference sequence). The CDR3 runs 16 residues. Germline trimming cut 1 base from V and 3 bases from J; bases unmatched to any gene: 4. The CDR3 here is CASSQVSGGHTGELFF. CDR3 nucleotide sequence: TGTGCCAGCAGCCAAGTCAGCGGGGGTCACACCGGGGAGCTGTTTTTT.

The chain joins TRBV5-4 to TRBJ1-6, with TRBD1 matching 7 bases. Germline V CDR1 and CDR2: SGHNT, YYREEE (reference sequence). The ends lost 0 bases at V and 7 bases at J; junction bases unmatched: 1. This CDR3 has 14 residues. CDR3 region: CASSLDRGNSPLHF. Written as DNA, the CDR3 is TGTGCCAGCAGCTTGGACAGGGGAAATTCACCCCTCCACTTT.

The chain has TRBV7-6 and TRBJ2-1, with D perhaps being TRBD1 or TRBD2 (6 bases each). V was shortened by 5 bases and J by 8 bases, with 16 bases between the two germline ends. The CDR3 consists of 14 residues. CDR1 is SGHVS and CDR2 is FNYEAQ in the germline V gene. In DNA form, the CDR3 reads TGTGCCAGCAGCCAGGGGATGGGGGGATATGAGCAGTTCTTC. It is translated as CASSQGMGGYEQFF.

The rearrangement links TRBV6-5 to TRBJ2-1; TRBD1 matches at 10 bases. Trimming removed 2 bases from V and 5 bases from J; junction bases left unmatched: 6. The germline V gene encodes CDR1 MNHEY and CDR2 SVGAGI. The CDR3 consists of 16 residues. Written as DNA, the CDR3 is TGTGCCAGCAGTTACGATTGGACAGGGGGACACAATGAGCAGTTCTTC. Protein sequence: CASSYDWTGGHNEQFF.

The CDR3 nucleotides read TGCGCCAGCAGCCGGGTGCCGGGACAGGGCGGGAACTATGGCTACACCTTC. This encodes CASSRVPGQGGNYGYTF. V usage is TRBV4-1 and J usage is TRBJ1-2; TRBD1 matches 9 bases. V was pared by 4 bases and J by 2 bases, with 11 bases of the junction left unmatched. The CDR3 extends over 17 amino acids. Germline CDR1 MGHRA, CDR2 YSYEKL.

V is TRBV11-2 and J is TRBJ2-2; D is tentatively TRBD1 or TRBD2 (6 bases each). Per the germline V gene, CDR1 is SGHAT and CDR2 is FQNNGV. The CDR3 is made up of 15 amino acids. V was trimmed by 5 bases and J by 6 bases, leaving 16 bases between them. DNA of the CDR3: TGTGCCAGCAGCCCCCGAGGGGGGCGGGCCGGGGAGCTGTTTTTT. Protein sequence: CASSPRGGRAGELFF. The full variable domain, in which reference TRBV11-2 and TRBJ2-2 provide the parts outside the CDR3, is EAGVAQSPRYKIIEKRQSVAFWCNPISGHATLYWYQQILGQGPKLLIQFQNNGVVDDSQLPKDRFSAERLKGVDSTLKIQPAKLEDSAVYLCASSPRGGRAGELFFGEGSRLTVL.

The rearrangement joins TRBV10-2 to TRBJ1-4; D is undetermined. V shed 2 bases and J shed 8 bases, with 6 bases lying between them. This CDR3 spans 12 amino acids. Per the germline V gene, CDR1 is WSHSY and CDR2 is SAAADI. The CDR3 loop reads CASSERREKLFF. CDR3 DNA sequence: TGCGCCAGCAGTGAGCGCCGAGAAAAACTGTTTTTT.

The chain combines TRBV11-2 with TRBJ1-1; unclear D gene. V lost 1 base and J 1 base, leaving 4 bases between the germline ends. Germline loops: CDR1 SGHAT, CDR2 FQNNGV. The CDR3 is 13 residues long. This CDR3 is CASSLGSNTEAFF. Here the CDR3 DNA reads TGTGCCAGCAGCTTAGGTTCGAACACTGAAGCTTTCTTT.

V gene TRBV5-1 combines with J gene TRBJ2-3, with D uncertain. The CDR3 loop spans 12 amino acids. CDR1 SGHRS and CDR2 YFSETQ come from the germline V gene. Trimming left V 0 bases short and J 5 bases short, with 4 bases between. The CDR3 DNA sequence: TGCGCCAGCAGCTTGGTGGAAGATACGCAGTATTTT. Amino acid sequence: CASSLVEDTQYF.